The sequence of this TCR beta chain was determined in a study of cytomegalovirus exposure and HLA in healthy donors. The PCR used 60 Vbeta and 13 Jbeta primers. TCRdb keeps only in-frame clones here, not all; method: immunoSEQ multiplex PCR. The repertoire table contains over 100,000 clones. General study findings and limits: A reported reduction in N-insertions relative to the approximately 670-donor mean was seen in an Asian-associated ancestry cluster in a later analysis. Within an earlier analysis, most TCR beta V segments proved productive either about 87% or about 30% of the time.

V shed 0 bases and J 0 bases; nucleotides not matched to a gene: 5. The CDR3 covers 17 residues. CDR1 and CDR2 (germline): SGHDT, YYEEEE. Points on this clone: Its specificity is not known.

V usage is TRBV5-6 and J usage is TRBJ2-2, with 7 bases aligning to TRBD2. The sequencing input was PBMCs. The TCR was taken from a man aged 18 to 29 in good health and CMV-seronegative. The CDR3 DNA is TGTGCCAGCAGCTTGGGGCGGGGGAGCGCGAACACCGGGGAGCTGTTTTTT. Amino acids: CASSLGRGSANTGELFF.